This T cell receptor (beta chain) was recorded in a study of blood T cell repertoires in COVID-19. Looking at the study overall: Some COVID-19 samples were acute and others convalescent; all came from the United States, Italy and Spain. Sample material is recorded as cDNA or gDNA derived from T cells, B-cell-depleted T cells, or PBMCs.

The length of the CDR3 is 15 residues. The trim removed 4 bases at V and 1 base at J, leaving 2 bases unmatched. Germline CDR1 is SNHLY and CDR2 is FYNNEI. Methods used by the authors: How many nucleated cells were present was estimated from reference gene primer amplification. Assay: immunoSEQ multiplex PCR; the TCRdb copy retains only in-frame clones and omits some. V and J calls and clone size follow that table, whereas D and trimming were derived from the DNA. The sample carries fewer than 250,000 clones, 75% to 85% recorded once. The sample was peripheral blood. The chain uses TRBV2 and TRBJ2-2, with 8 bases fitting TRBD1. This TCR derives from a human donor in a cohort sampled during active COVID-19. CDR3 region: CASSGGTGNTGELFF. The CDR3 DNA is TGTGCCAGCAGTGGGGGGACAGGGAACACCGGGGAGCTGTTTTTT.